The clone carrying this TCR beta chain appeared many times. The time point was: sample taken at primary tumor resection. TCRdb re-analysed the 5' RACE reads in MiXCR, keeping a single row per CDR3 protein. Altogether fewer than 9,500 distinct CDR3 sequences are present, approximately 9.9% being singletons, with the ten largest covering 24%. The data are from a study of spatial heterogeneity in lung cancer. The junction had 8 bases not matched to a gene; V was cut back by 7 bases and J by 3 bases. In germline, CDR1 is SGHVS, CDR2 FNYEAQ. The CDR3 has 16 residues. This specimen was normal lung tissue next to the tumor, taken at surgery. The V call is TRBV7-6, the J call TRBJ2-3, with 12 bases that match TRBD2. The TCR sequence derives from a male donor with early-stage non-small cell lung cancer. The CDR3 loop is CASTTRTSGRTDTQYF. DNA of the CDR3: TGTGCCAGCACCACCCGAACTAGCGGGAGGACAGATACGCAGTATTTT.